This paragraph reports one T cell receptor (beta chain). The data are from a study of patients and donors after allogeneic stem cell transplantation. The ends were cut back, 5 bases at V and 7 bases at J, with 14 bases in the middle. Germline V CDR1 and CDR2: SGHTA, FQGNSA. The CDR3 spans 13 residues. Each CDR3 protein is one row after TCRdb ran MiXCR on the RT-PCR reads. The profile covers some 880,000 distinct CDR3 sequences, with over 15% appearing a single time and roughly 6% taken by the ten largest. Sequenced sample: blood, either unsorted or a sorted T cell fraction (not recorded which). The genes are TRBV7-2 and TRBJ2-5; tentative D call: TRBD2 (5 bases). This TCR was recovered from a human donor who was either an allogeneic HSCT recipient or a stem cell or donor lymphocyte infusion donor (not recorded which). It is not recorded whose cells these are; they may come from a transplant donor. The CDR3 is CASSVRARGTQYF. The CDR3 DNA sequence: TGTGCCAGCAGCGTCCGGGCCCGGGGGACCCAGTACTTC.